The 15 T cell receptor beta chains in this list originate from one sample, sequenced in a study of cytomegalovirus exposure and HLA in healthy donors. With 60 Vbeta and 13 Jbeta primers, the PCR was carried out. Sequencing used immunoSEQ multiplex PCR; TCRdb keeps in-frame clones, though not all of them. Of more than 110,000 clones in the sample, 65% to 85% were seen once. Sequenced input: PBMCs. Receptors originate from a man between 18 and 35 years old in good health and CMV-seronegative.

The chain's CDR3 is CASNVQGPSTDTQYF. CDR3 sequence (DNA): TGTGCCAGCAACGTCCAGGGTCCTAGCACAGATACGCAGTATTTT. V gene TRBV7-9 combines with J gene TRBJ2-3, with D perhaps TRBD1 (5 bases). Germline loops: CDR1 SEHNR, CDR2 FQNEAQ (reference sequence). The CDR3 covers 15 residues. V was shortened by 7 bases and J by 0 bases, with 14 bases between the two germline ends.

The CDR3 bases are TGTGCCAGTAGTCTAGGGACAGGGAACACTGAAGCTTTCTTT. Translating it yields CASSLGTGNTEAFF. V is TRBV19 and J is TRBJ1-1, with 8 bases identical to TRBD1. The CDR3 extends over 14 amino acids. Looked up from germline, CDR1 is LNHDA and CDR2 is SQIVND (reference sequence). With 5 bases clipped from V and 1 base from J, the junction kept 3 bases outside the gene matches.

The chain joins TRBV2 to TRBJ1-1, with D perhaps TRBD1 (6 bases). Germline CDR1 is SNHLY and CDR2 is FYNNEI. V was pared by 1 base and J by 4 bases, with 10 bases between. The CDR3 covers 14 residues. CDR3 in amino acids: CASSEGGHSTEAFF. Here the CDR3 DNA reads TGTGCCAGCAGTGAAGGGGGACACTCCACTGAAGCTTTCTTT.

CDR3 protein: CASSIGQGSSYNSPLHF. The CDR3 DNA is TGTGCCAGCAGTATCGGACAGGGGAGCTCCTATAATTCACCCCTCCACTTT. The genes are TRBV2 and TRBJ1-6, with 9 bases lining up with TRBD1. Looked up from germline, CDR1 is SNHLY and CDR2 is FYNNEI. The J segment lost 0 bases and the V segment lost 5 bases, leaving 5 bases of the junction unmatched. The CDR3 has 17 residues.

This chain joins TRBV5-5 and TRBJ2-6; D gene ambiguous. V shed 1 base and J shed 2 bases, with 7 bases lying between them. CDR1 is SGHKS and CDR2 is YYEKEE in the germline V gene (reference sequence). This CDR3 contains 15 residues. CDR3 loop: CASSLRVTGANVLTF. The CDR3 DNA follows: TGTGCCAGCAGCTTGCGGGTCACTGGGGCCAACGTCCTGACTTTC.

The chain uses TRBV4-3 and TRBJ2-7; TRBD1 might be the D (5 bases). Germline CDR1 LGHNA, CDR2 YSLEER. Between the trimmed V and J ends, which lost 0 bases and 2 bases, there was a span of 11 bases. This CDR3 contains 15 residues. CDR3 residues: CASSQDGRVPYEQYF. The CDR3 DNA reads TGCGCCAGCAGCCAAGATGGCAGGGTACCCTACGAGCAGTACTTC.

This chain joins TRBV6-1 and TRBJ1-2, with 9 positions matching TRBD1. Germline V gives CDR1 MNHNS, CDR2 SASEGT. After removal of 2 bases from V and 5 bases from J, the junction contained 21 bases not matched to a gene. The CDR3 spans 20 residues. The CDR3 sequence is CASSERNLDLTGTGTYGYTF. For the CDR3, the DNA is TGTGCCAGCAGTGAAAGGAATTTGGATTTAACCGGGACAGGGACGTATGGCTACACCTTC.

The chain links TRBV5-1 to TRBJ1-1; possible D gene TRBD1, 5 bases. The V end lost 0 bases, the J end lost 6 bases, and 9 bases lay between the germline ends. The CDR3 extends over 13 amino acids. Germline V CDR1 and CDR2: SGHRS, YFSETQ. In DNA, the CDR3 is TGCGCCAGCAGCTTGGGGAGGGACTCTGAAGCTTTCTTT. Protein sequence: CASSLGRDSEAFF.

This chain connects TRBV28 to TRBJ2-5; D might be TRBD2 (5 bases). This CDR3 has 15 residues. CDR1 and CDR2 from the germline V gene are MDHEN and SYDVKM. V was clipped by 2 bases and J by 5 bases, with 15 bases between them. The CDR3 region has the DNA TGTGCCAGCAGTTTAGAGCTGCTAGCATGGGAGACCCAGTACTTC. This translates into CASSLELLAWETQYF.

V usage is TRBV19 and J usage is TRBJ1-5; D is unresolved. Trimming took off 3 bases at V and 0 bases at J, with 6 bases between the two ends. This CDR3 contains 14 residues. Germline CDR1 reads LNHDA; CDR2 reads SQIVND (reference sequence). CDR3 nucleotides: TGTGCCAGTAGTATCGCAGTTAGCAATCAGCCCCAGCATTTT. Its translation: CASSIAVSNQPQHF.

This clone has a handful of counts. CDR3 sequence reads: CASSDGGAGTYEQYF. The CDR3 DNA follows: TGTGCCAGCAGTGATGGAGGGGCAGGGACCTACGAGCAGTACTTC. This chain joins TRBV6-6 and TRBJ2-7, with a possible D match to TRBD2 (6 bases). The V end lost 5 bases, the J end lost 2 bases, and 16 bases lay between the germline ends. Germline CDR1 reads MNHNY; CDR2 reads SVGAGI (reference sequence). There are 15 residues in the CDR3.

The CDR3 nucleotides read TGTGCCAGCAGCGGAGGGACAGGGGATCAGCCCCAGCATTTT. The encoded protein is CASSGGTGDQPQHF. V is TRBV9 and J is TRBJ1-5, with TRBD1 identical over 10 bases. The germline V gene has CDR1 SGDLS and CDR2 YYNGEE. The CDR3 spans 14 residues. Germline trimming cut 3 bases from V and 5 bases from J; bases unmatched to any gene: 2.

The chain recombines TRBV18 with TRBJ1-3, with D maybe TRBD1 (6 bases). Trimming took 1 base from V and 4 from J, leaving 14 bases between them. Germline assignment: CDR1 KGHSH and CDR2 LQKENI. The CDR3 is 16 residues long. The CDR3 DNA is TGTGCCAGCTCACCACTCTTACAGGGCAAGGGAAACACCATATATTTT. Translation: CASSPLLQGKGNTIYF.

J is TRBJ2-5 and V is TRBV7-2, with D possibly TRBD2 on 6 matching bases. The CDR3 extends over 13 amino acids. The V gene's germline CDR1 is SGHTA and CDR2 FQGNSA. V was trimmed by 5 bases and J by 5 bases, leaving 12 bases between them. The CDR3 region has the DNA TGTGCCAGCAGCAAGACTAGTTCCGAGACCCAGTACTTC. This sequence encodes CASSKTSSETQYF.

V is TRBV6-5 and J is TRBJ1-2, with D perhaps matching TRBD1 (5 bases). CDR1 MNHEY and CDR2 SVGAGI come from the germline V gene. The V end was cut by 7 bases, the J end by 0 bases, with 12 bases between. This CDR3 spans 14 amino acids. CDR3 loop: CASNPGGTNYGYTF. The CDR3 region has the DNA TGTGCCAGCAACCCGGGGGGTACTAACTATGGCTACACCTTC.